This section outlines one T cell receptor beta chain sequence together with its context. What it binds is not known. The data originate from a study of OX40 agonist ivuxolimab in advanced cancers. About the research overall: The study treated patients with ivuxolimab, an agonistic anti-OX40 (CD134) antibody.

General observations from the study: Among the nonresponders, some also had low normalized T-cell clonal expansion. At doses 0.1 to 3.0 mg/kg, CD4+ and CD8+ clones expanded. With doses of 0.1-3.0 mg/kg, partial responders showed among the lowest clonal expansion.

Unmatched junction bases numbered 5, after V lost 5 bases and J lost 3 bases. The germline V gene encodes CDR1 SGHNT and CDR2 YENEEA. The CDR3 sequence is 14 residues long. Repertoires were generated with immunoSEQ multiplex PCR, while TCRdb's copy carries only in-frame clones and drops some. This table has tens of thousands of clones, about 88% appearing once. The rearrangement links TRBV11-3 to TRBJ2-7; 9 bases line up with TRBD1. This TCR was recovered from an adult with an advanced solid tumor such as melanoma, head and neck, liver or kidney cancer. The material sequenced was CD4+ or CD8+ T cells sorted from blood, taken in a trial of the OX40 agonist ivuxolimab. The CDR3 coding sequence is TGTGCCAGCAGCCTTGGGACAGGGAACTACGAGCAGTACTTC. Protein: CASSLGTGNYEQYF.